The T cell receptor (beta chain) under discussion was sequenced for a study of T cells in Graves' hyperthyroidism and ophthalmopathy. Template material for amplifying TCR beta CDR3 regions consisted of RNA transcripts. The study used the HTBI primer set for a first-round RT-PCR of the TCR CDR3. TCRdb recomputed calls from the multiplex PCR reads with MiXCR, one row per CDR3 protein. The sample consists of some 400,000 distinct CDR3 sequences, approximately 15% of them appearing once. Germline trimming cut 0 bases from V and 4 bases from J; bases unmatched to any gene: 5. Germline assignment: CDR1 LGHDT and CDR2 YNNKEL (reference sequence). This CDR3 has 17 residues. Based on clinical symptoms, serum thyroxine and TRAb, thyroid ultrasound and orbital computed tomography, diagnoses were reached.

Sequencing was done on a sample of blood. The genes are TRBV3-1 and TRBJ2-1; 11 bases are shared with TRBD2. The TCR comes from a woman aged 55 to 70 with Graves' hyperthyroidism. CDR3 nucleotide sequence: TGTGCCAGCAGCCAAGAGACTAGCGGGGTGCTGTACAATGAGCAGTTCTTC. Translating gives CASSQETSGVLYNEQFF.